This entry concerns a single T cell receptor (beta chain). The repertoire was sequenced with immunoSEQ multiplex PCR; TCRdb's copy has only in-frame clones and lacks some. Of some 490,000 clones in the sample, 65% to 85% are singletons; the top ten hold about 12%. The sample belongs to a study of shared clonotypes between healthy human individuals. This CDR3 comprises 16 residues. Germline loops: CDR1 MNHEY, CDR2 SVGAGI. V lost 0 bases, J lost 1 base, and 11 bases lay in between. The sequence was obtained from a middle-aged woman in good health. Some clones in this sample may be carry-over from other donors' samples. Source material: PBMCs. The V gene is TRBV6-5, the J gene TRBJ2-3; no reliable D call. CDR3 in amino acids: CASSYSYSVGTDTQYF. As DNA, the CDR3 is TGTGCCAGCAGTTACTCCTACTCGGTTGGCACAGATACGCAGTATTTT.